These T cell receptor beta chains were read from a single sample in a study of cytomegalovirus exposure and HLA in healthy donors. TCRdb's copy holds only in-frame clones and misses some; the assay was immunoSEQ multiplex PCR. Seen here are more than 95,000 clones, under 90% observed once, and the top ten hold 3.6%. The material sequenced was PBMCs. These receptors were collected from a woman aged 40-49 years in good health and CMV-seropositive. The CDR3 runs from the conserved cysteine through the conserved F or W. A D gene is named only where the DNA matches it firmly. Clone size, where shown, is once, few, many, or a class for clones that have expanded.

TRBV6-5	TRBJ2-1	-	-	CASRATGSYNEQFF	TGTGCCAGCAGGGCTACCGGGAGTTACAATGAGCAGTTCTTC
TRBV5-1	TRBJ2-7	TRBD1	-	CASSWVDREDEQYF	TGCGCCAGCAGCTGGGTCGACAGGGAAGACGAGCAGTACTTC
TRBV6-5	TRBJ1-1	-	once	CASSYTNTEAFF	TGTGCCAGCAGTTATACAAACACTGAAGCTTTCTTT
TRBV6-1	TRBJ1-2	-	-	CASRTGNDYGYTF	TGTGCCAGCAGGACAGGAAATGACTATGGCTACACCTTC
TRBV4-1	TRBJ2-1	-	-	CASSQEGSGEYNEQFF	TGCGCCAGCAGCCAAGAGGGTAGCGGTGAGTACAATGAGCAGTTCTTC
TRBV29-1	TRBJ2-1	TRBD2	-	CSVEGLAGGKNEQFF	TGCAGCGTTGAGGGACTAGCGGGAGGTAAAAATGAGCAGTTCTTC
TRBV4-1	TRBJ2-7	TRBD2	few	CASSHYLAGGHEQYF	TGCGCCAGCAGCCATTACCTCGCGGGGGGGCACGAGCAGTACTTC
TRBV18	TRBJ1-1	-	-	CASSSPAAGLNTEAFF	TGTGCCAGCTCATCCCCCGCAGCAGGCTTGAACACTGAAGCTTTCTTT
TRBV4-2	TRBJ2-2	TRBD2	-	CASSQGPLAGDTGELFF	TGTGCCAGCAGCCAAGGACCACTAGCGGGGGACACCGGGGAGCTGTTTTTT
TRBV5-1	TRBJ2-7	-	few	CASSLAAGGGNEQYF	TGCGCCAGCAGCTTGGCGGCAGGGGGAGGCAACGAGCAGTACTTC
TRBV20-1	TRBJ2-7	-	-	CSARIRGEQYF	TGCAGTGCTAGAATAAGGGGCGAGCAGTACTTC
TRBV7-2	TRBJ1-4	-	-	CASSLDWGRRNEKLFF	TGTGCCAGCAGCTTAGACTGGGGGAGGAGGAATGAAAAACTGTTTTTT
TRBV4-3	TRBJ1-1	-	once	CASSHQTVMNTEAFF	TGCGCCAGCAGCCACCAGACAGTTATGAACACTGAAGCTTTCTTT
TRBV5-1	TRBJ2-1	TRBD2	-	CASSLARREDEQFF	TGCGCCAGCAGCTTGGCCCGGCGGGAGGACGAGCAGTTCTTC
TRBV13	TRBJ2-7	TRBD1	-	CASSPFRDRTVVYEQYF	TGTGCCAGCAGCCCTTTTCGGGACAGAACCGTGGTCTACGAGCAGTACTTC
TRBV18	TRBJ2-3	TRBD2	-	CASSPGLAGGSTDTQYF	TGTGCCAGCTCACCCGGACTAGCGGGAGGAAGCACAGATACGCAGTATTTT
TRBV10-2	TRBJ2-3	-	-	CASEGSGDTQYF	TGCGCTTCCGAGGGGAGCGGGGATACGCAGTATTTT
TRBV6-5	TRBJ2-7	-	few	CASSRDSLGEQYF	TGTGCCAGCAGCCGGGACTCCTTGGGAGAGCAGTACTTC
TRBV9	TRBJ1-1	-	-	CASSAWEDFTEAFF	TGTGCCAGCAGCGCCTGGGAGGATTTCACTGAAGCTTTCTTT
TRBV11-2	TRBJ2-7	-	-	CASSPEATPRYEQYF	TGTGCCAGCAGTCCAGAGGCCACGCCAAGGTACGAGCAGTACTTC
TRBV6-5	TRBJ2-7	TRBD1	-	CASSYGFEGAAYEQYF	TGTGCCAGCAGTTACGGTTTCGAGGGGGCCGCCTACGAGCAGTACTTC
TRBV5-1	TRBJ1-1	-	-	CASSNPNQNPRTEAFF	TGCGCCAGCAGCAACCCTAATCAAAACCCGAGGACTGAAGCTTTCTTT
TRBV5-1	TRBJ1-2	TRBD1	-	CASSPEPGPRGYGYTF	TGCGCCAGCAGCCCAGAACCGGGACCCAGGGGGTATGGCTACACCTTC
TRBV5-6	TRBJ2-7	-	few	CASSTPDTLINYEQYF	TGTGCCAGCAGCACCCCGGACACGTTGATCAACTACGAGCAGTACTTC
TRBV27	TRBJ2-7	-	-	CASSRSGREYEQYF	TGTGCCAGCAGTCGATCAGGCCGTGAGTACGAGCAGTACTTC
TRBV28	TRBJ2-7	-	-	CASSKHNEQYF	TGTGCCAGCAGTAAACACAACGAGCAGTACTTC
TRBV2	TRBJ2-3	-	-	CASSQSSDWDTQYF	TGTGCCAGCAGTCAGTCATCCGACTGGGATACGCAGTATTTT
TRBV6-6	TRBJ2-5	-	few	CASSYSRQTGGETQYF	TGTGCCAGCAGTTACAGTAGACAGACCGGGGGAGAGACCCAGTACTTC
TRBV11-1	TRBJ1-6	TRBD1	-	CASSLSDRGISPLHF	TGTGCCAGCAGCTTGTCGGACAGGGGGATATCACCCCTCCACTTT
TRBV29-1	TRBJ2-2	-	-	CSVDTVGNTGELFF	TGCAGCGTTGATACCGTCGGGAACACCGGGGAGCTGTTTTTT
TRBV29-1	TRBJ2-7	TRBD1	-	CSGDRTGMSYEQYF	TGCAGCGGCGATCGGACAGGGATGTCCTACGAGCAGTACTTC
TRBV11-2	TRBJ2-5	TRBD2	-	CASSLEGLARLETQYF	TGTGCCAGCAGCTTAGAGGGACTAGCCCGGTTGGAGACCCAGTACTTC
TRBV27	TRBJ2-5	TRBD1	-	CASSPPDRLEETQYF	TGTGCCAGCAGCCCCCCGGACAGGTTGGAAGAGACCCAGTACTTC
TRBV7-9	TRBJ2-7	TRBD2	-	CASSLRLAGGFYEQYF	TGTGCCAGCAGCTTACGCCTAGCGGGAGGGTTCTACGAGCAGTACTTC
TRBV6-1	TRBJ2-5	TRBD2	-	CASSEVLAGGRETQYF	TGTGCCAGCAGTGAAGTTCTAGCGGGAGGTAGAGAGACCCAGTACTTC
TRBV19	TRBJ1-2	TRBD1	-	CASSRDRGNYGYTF	TGTGCCAGTAGTAGGGACAGGGGGAACTATGGCTACACCTTC
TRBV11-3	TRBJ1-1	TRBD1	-	CASSAPGQGNTEAFF	TGTGCCAGCAGCGCACCGGGACAGGGGAACACTGAAGCTTTCTTT
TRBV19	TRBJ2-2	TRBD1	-	CASSIQGTAGELFF	TGTGCCAGTAGTATCCAGGGGACAGCCGGGGAGCTGTTTTTT
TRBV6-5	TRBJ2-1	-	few	CASSPLYYNEQFF	TGTGCCAGCAGCCCCCTCTATTACAATGAGCAGTTCTTC
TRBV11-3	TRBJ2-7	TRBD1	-	CASSPSPGTGDYEQYF	TGTGCCAGCAGCCCATCACCTGGGACAGGAGACTACGAGCAGTACTTC
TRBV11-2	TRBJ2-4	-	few	CASSLLRDKNIQYF	TGTGCCAGCAGTCTTTTACGAGATAAAAACATTCAGTACTTC
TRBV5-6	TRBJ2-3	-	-	CASSPGPGGDTQYF	TGTGCCAGCAGCCCTGGGCCCGGGGGAGATACGCAGTATTTT
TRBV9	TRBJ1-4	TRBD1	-	CASSEGQGAKLFF	TGTGCCAGCAGCGAGGGACAGGGGGCAAAACTGTTTTTT
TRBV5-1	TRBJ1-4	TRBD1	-	CASSLDRGREKLFF	TGCGCCAGCAGCTTGGACAGGGGGCGGGAAAAACTGTTTTTT
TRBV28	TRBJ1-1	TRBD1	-	CASRPPFRQGLSTEAFF	TGTGCCAGCAGACCGCCCTTTCGACAGGGATTGAGCACTGAAGCTTTCTTT
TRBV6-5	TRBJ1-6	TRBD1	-	CASSYSTGEVWSPLHF	TGTGCCAGCAGTTACTCGACAGGGGAAGTTTGGTCACCCCTCCACTTT